This T cell receptor beta chain originates from a study of post-analysis software for immune sequencing data. Researchers reported that TCR beta cDNA libraries carried unique molecular identifiers. TCRdb used MiXCR to reprocess the PCR reads, holding one entry per CDR3 protein. The sample consists of roughly 800,000 distinct CDR3 sequences, roughly 27% of them appearing once. Per germline, CDR1 LGHNA and CDR2 YNFKEQ. With V trimmed by 2 bases and J by 4 bases, 10 bases remained unmatched. This CDR3 spans 17 amino acids. With respect to this clonotype: Its target is unknown.

Points from the study as a whole: The five TRBV segments detected at higher frequency in patients than in controls included TRBV5-6, TRBV5-1 and TRBV20-1.

The genes are TRBV4-2 and TRBJ2-5; the match to TRBD1 covers 10 bases. The material sequenced was blood. This TCR derives from a girl aged 5 to 17 with multiple sclerosis. Here the CDR3 DNA reads TGTGCCAGCAGCCAACTCAAGACAGGGGGCATGGGAGAGACCCAGTACTTC. Translation: CASSQLKTGGMGETQYF.